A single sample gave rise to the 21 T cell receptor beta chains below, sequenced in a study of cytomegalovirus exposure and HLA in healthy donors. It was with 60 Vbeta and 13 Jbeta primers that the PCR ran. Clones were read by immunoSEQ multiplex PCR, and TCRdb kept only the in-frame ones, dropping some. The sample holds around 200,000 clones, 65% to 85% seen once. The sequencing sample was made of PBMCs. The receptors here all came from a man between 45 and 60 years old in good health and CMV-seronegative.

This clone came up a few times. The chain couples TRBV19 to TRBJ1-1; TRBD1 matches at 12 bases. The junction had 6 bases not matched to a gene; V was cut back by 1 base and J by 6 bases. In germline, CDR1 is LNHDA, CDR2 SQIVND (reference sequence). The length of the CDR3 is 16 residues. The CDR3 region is CASSIVGTGGKAEAFF. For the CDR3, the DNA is TGTGCCAGTAGTATAGTAGGGACAGGGGGCAAGGCTGAAGCTTTCTTT.

CDR3 loop: CASSRVTASYNEQFF. DNA of the CDR3: TGTGCCAGCAGCCGCGTGACTGCCTCCTACAATGAGCAGTTCTTC. This chain connects TRBV7-8 to TRBJ2-1, with D unclear. The germline V gene encodes CDR1 SGHVS and CDR2 FQNEAQ. V gave up 5 bases and J gave up 0 bases, with 11 bases separating them. This CDR3 has 15 residues. Together with reference TRBV7-8 and TRBJ2-1, the CDR3 gives the full variable domain: GAGVSQSPRYKVAKRGQDVALRCDPISGHVSLFWYQQALGQGPEFLTYFQNEAQLDKSGLPSDRFFAERPEGSVSTLKIQRTQQEDSAVYLCASSRVTASYNEQFFGPGTRLTVL.

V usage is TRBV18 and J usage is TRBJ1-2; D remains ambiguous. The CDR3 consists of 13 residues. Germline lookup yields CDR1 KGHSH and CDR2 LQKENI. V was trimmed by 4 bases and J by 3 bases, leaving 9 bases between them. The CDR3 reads CASSRGSDYGYTF. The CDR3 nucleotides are TGTGCCAGCTCACGAGGGAGTGACTATGGCTACACCTTC.

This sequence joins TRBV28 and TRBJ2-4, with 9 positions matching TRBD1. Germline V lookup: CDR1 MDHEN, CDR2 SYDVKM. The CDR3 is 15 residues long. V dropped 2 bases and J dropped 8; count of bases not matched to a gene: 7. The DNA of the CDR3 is TGTGCCAGCAGTTTACCCGGGACAGGGTGGGACATTCAGTACTTC. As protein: CASSLPGTGWDIQYF.

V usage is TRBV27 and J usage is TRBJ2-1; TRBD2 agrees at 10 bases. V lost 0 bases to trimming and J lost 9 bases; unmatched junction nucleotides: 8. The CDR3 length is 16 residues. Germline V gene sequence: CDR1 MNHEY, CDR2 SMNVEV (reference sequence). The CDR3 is CASSLSVAGLAREQFF. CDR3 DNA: TGTGCCAGCAGTTTATCAGTTGCGGGACTAGCGCGTGAGCAGTTCTTC.

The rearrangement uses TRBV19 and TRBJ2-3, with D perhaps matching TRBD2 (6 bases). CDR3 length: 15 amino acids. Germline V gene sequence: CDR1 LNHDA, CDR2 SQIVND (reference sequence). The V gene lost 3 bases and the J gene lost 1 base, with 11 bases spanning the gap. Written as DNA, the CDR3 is TGTGCCAGTAGTATTGGAGGGGCCGGCACAGATACGCAGTATTTT. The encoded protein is CASSIGGAGTDTQYF.

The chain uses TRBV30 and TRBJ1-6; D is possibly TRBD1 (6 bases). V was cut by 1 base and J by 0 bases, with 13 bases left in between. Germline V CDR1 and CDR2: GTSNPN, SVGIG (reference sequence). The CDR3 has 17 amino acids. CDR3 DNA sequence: TGTGCCTGGAGTGGAACAGGGTCAAGCTCCTATAATTCACCCCTCCACTTT. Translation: CAWSGTGSSSYNSPLHF.

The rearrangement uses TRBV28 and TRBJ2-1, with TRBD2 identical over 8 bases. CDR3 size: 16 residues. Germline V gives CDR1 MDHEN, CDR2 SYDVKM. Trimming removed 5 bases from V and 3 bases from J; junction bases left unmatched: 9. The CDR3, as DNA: TGTGCCAGCAGTCTCTTTACGAGCGGGAGCTACAATGAGCAGTTCTTC. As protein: CASSLFTSGSYNEQFF.

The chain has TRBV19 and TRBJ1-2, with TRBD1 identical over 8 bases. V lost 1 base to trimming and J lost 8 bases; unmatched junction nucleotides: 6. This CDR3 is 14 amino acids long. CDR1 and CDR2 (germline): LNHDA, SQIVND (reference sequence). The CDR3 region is CASSIAGQGGGYTF. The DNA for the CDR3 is TGTGCCAGTAGTATAGCTGGACAGGGTGGAGGCTACACCTTC.

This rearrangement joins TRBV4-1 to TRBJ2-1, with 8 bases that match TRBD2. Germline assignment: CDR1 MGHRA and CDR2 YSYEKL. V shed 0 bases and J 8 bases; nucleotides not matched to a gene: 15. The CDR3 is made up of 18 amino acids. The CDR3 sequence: CASSQDWGGSGRFDEQFF. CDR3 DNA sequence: TGCGCCAGCAGCCAAGACTGGGGAGGAAGCGGGAGATTTGATGAGCAGTTCTTC.

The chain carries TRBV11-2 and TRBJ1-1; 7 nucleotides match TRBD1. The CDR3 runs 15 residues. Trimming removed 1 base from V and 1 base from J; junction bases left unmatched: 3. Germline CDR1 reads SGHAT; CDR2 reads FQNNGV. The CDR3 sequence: CASSLVRGSNTEAFF. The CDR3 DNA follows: TGTGCCAGCAGCTTAGTCAGGGGGTCGAACACTGAAGCTTTCTTT. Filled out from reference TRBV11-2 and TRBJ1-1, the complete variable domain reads EAGVAQSPRYKIIEKRQSVAFWCNPISGHATLYWYQQILGQGPKLLIQFQNNGVVDDSQLPKDRFSAERLKGVDSTLKIQPAKLEDSAVYLCASSLVRGSNTEAFFGQGTRLTVV.

CDR3 sequence: CASSLGQIHYGYTF. The CDR3, as DNA: TGTGCCAGCAGCTTGGGACAGATTCACTATGGCTACACCTTC. The chain couples TRBV5-4 to TRBJ1-2; tentatively, D is TRBD1 (5 bases). Germline values: CDR1 SGHNT, CDR2 YYREEE (reference sequence). CDR3 length: 14 residues. Trimming left V 0 bases short and J 3 bases short, with 9 bases between.

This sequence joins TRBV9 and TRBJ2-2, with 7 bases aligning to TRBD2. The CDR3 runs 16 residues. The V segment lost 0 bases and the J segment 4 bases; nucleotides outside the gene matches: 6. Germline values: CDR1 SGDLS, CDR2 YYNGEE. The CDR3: CASSVEAGAATGELFF. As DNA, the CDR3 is TGTGCCAGCAGCGTAGAGGCGGGAGCGGCCACCGGGGAGCTGTTTTTT.

CDR3 sequence: CASSFSWTGGNYGYTF. In DNA, the CDR3 is TGTGCCAGCAGTTTCTCCTGGACAGGCGGGAACTATGGCTACACCTTC. The gene calls are TRBV28 and TRBJ1-2, with 7 positions matching TRBD1. This CDR3 region has 16 residues. Germline CDR1 and CDR2: MDHEN and SYDVKM. The V and J ends lost 3 bases and 2 bases, in that order; junction bases with no gene match: 9.

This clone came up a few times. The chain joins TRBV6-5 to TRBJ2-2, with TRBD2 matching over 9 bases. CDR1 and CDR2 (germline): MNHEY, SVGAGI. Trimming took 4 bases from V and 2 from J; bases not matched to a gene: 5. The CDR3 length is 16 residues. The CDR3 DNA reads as TGTGCCAGCAGTTCTCGACTAGCGGCCAACACCGGGGAGCTGTTTTTT. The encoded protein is CASSSRLAANTGELFF.

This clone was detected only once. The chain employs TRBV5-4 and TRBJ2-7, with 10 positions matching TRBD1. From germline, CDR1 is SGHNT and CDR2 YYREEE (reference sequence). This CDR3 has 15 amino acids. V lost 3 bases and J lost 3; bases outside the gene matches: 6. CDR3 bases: TGTGCCAGCAGCTCTGACAGGGGGCAGTTCTACGAGCAGTACTTC. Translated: CASSSDRGQFYEQYF.

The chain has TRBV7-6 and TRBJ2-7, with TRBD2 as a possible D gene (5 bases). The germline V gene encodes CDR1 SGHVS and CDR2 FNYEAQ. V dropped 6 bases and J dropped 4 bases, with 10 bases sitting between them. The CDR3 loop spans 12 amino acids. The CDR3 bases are TGTGCCAGCAGTGAACCGGGATACGAGCAGTACTTC. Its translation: CASSEPGYEQYF.

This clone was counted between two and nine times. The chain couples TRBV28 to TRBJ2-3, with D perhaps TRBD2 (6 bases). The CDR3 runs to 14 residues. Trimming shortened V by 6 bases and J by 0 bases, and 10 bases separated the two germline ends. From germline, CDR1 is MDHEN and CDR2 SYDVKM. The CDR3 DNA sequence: TGTGCCAGCAGGCGGGACTTTAGCACAGATACGCAGTATTTT. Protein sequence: CASRRDFSTDTQYF.

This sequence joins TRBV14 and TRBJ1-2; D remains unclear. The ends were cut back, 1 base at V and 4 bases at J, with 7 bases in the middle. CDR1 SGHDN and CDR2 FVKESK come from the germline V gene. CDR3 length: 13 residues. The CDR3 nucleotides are TGTGCCAGCAGCCAAGCCGGAGGCTATGGCTACACCTTC. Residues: CASSQAGGYGYTF.

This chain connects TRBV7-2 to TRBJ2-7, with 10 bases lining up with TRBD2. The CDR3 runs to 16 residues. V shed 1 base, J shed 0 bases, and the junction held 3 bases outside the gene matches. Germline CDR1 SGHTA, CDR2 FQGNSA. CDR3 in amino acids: CASSLGPSGSSYEQYF. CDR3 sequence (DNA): TGTGCCAGCAGCTTAGGTCCTAGCGGGAGCTCCTACGAGCAGTACTTC.

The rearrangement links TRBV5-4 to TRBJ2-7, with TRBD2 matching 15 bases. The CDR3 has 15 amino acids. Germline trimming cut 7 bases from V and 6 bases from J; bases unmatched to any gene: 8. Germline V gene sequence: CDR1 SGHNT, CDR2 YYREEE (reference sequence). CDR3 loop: CASGKPGLAGGEQYF. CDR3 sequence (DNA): TGTGCCAGCGGTAAACCGGGACTAGCGGGAGGCGAGCAGTACTTC.